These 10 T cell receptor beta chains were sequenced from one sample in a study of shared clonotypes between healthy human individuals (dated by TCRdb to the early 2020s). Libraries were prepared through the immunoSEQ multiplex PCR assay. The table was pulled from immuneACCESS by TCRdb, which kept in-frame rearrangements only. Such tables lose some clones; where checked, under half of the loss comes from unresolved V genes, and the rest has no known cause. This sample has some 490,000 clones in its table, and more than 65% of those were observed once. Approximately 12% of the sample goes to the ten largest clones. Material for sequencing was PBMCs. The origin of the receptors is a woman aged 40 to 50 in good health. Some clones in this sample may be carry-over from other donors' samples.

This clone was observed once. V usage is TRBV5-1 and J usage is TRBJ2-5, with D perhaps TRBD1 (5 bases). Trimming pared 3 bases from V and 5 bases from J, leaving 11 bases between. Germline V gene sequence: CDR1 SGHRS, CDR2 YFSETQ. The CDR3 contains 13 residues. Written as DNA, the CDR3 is TGCGCCAGCAGCTCGACAGTTGGGGAGACCCAGTACTTC. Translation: CASSSTVGETQYF.

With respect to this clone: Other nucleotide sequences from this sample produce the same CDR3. The CDR3 DNA is TGTGCCAGCAGCGTAGGAGGTTATGGCTACACCTTC. Its protein product is CASSVGGYGYTF. The chain carries TRBV9 and TRBJ1-2; D unclear. The V end lost 0 bases, the J end lost 5 bases, and 5 bases lay between the germline ends. This CDR3 is 12 amino acids long. Per the germline V gene, CDR1 is SGDLS and CDR2 is YYNGEE.

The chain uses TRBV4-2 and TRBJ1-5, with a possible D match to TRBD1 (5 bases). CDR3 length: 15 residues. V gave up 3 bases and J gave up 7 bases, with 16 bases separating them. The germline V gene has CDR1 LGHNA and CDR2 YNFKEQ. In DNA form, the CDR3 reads TGTGCCAGCAGCCAGGGAGGCGGGGGAAGCCAGCCCCAGCATTTT. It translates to CASSQGGGGSQPQHF.

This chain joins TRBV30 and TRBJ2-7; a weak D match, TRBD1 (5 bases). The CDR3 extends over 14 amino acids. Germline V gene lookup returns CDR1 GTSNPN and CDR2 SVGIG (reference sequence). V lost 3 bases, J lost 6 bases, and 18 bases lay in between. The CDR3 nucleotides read TGTGCCTGGAGGGTAGGGGCCTCAGTATCCGAGCAGTACTTC. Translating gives CAWRVGASVSEQYF.

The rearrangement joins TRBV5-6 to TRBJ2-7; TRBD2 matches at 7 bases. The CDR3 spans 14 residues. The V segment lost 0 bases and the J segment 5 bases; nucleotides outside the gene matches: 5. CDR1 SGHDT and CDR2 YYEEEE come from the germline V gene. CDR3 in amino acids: CASSLGRELDEQYF. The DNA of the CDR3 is TGTGCCAGCAGCTTGGGGCGGGAGTTAGACGAGCAGTACTTC.

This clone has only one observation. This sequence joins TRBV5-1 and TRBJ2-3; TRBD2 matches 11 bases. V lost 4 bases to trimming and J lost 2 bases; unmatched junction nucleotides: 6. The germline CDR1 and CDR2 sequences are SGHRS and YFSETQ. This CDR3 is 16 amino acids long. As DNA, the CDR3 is TGCGCCAGCAGCAGGGGACTAGCGGACCCCACAGATACGCAGTATTTT. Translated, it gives CASSRGLADPTDTQYF.

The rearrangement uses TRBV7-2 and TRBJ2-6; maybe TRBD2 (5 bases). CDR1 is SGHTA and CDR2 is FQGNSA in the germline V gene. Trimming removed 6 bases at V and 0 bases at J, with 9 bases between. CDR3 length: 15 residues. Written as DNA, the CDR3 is TGTGCCAGCAGTTCGGAGGTCTCTGGGGCCAACGTCCTGACTTTC. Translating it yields CASSSEVSGANVLTF.

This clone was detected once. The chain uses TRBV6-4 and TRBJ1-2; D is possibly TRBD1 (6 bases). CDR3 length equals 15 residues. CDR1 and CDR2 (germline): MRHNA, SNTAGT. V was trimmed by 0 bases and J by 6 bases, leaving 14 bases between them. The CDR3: CASSDSKGGRNGYTF. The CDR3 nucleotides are TGTGCCAGCAGTGACTCGAAAGGGGGGCGGAATGGCTACACCTTC.

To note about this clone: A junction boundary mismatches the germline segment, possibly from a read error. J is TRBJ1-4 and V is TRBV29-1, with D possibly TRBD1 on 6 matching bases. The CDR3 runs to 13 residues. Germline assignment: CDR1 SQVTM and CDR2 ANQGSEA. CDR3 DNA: TGCAGCGTTGAAGTGGACAGTGGGGAAAAACCGTTTTTT. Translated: CSVEVDSGEKPFF.

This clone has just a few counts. The CDR3 protein is CASSPAMGGQPQHF. The CDR3 DNA reads as TGTGCCAGCAGCCCCGCGATGGGAGGTCAGCCCCAGCATTTT. The chain employs TRBV7-9 and TRBJ1-5; D not certain. Trimming removed 5 bases from V and 6 bases from J, with 14 bases in between. The CDR3 spans 14 residues. The V gene's germline CDR1 is SEHNR and CDR2 FQNEAQ (reference sequence). The full variable domain, completed using reference TRBV7-9 and TRBJ1-5, is DTGVSQNPRHKITKRGQNVTFRCDPISEHNRLYWYRQTLGQGPEFLTYFQNEAQLEKSRLLSDRFSAERPKGSFSTLEIQRTEQGDSAMYLCASSPAMGGQPQHFGDGTRLSIL.